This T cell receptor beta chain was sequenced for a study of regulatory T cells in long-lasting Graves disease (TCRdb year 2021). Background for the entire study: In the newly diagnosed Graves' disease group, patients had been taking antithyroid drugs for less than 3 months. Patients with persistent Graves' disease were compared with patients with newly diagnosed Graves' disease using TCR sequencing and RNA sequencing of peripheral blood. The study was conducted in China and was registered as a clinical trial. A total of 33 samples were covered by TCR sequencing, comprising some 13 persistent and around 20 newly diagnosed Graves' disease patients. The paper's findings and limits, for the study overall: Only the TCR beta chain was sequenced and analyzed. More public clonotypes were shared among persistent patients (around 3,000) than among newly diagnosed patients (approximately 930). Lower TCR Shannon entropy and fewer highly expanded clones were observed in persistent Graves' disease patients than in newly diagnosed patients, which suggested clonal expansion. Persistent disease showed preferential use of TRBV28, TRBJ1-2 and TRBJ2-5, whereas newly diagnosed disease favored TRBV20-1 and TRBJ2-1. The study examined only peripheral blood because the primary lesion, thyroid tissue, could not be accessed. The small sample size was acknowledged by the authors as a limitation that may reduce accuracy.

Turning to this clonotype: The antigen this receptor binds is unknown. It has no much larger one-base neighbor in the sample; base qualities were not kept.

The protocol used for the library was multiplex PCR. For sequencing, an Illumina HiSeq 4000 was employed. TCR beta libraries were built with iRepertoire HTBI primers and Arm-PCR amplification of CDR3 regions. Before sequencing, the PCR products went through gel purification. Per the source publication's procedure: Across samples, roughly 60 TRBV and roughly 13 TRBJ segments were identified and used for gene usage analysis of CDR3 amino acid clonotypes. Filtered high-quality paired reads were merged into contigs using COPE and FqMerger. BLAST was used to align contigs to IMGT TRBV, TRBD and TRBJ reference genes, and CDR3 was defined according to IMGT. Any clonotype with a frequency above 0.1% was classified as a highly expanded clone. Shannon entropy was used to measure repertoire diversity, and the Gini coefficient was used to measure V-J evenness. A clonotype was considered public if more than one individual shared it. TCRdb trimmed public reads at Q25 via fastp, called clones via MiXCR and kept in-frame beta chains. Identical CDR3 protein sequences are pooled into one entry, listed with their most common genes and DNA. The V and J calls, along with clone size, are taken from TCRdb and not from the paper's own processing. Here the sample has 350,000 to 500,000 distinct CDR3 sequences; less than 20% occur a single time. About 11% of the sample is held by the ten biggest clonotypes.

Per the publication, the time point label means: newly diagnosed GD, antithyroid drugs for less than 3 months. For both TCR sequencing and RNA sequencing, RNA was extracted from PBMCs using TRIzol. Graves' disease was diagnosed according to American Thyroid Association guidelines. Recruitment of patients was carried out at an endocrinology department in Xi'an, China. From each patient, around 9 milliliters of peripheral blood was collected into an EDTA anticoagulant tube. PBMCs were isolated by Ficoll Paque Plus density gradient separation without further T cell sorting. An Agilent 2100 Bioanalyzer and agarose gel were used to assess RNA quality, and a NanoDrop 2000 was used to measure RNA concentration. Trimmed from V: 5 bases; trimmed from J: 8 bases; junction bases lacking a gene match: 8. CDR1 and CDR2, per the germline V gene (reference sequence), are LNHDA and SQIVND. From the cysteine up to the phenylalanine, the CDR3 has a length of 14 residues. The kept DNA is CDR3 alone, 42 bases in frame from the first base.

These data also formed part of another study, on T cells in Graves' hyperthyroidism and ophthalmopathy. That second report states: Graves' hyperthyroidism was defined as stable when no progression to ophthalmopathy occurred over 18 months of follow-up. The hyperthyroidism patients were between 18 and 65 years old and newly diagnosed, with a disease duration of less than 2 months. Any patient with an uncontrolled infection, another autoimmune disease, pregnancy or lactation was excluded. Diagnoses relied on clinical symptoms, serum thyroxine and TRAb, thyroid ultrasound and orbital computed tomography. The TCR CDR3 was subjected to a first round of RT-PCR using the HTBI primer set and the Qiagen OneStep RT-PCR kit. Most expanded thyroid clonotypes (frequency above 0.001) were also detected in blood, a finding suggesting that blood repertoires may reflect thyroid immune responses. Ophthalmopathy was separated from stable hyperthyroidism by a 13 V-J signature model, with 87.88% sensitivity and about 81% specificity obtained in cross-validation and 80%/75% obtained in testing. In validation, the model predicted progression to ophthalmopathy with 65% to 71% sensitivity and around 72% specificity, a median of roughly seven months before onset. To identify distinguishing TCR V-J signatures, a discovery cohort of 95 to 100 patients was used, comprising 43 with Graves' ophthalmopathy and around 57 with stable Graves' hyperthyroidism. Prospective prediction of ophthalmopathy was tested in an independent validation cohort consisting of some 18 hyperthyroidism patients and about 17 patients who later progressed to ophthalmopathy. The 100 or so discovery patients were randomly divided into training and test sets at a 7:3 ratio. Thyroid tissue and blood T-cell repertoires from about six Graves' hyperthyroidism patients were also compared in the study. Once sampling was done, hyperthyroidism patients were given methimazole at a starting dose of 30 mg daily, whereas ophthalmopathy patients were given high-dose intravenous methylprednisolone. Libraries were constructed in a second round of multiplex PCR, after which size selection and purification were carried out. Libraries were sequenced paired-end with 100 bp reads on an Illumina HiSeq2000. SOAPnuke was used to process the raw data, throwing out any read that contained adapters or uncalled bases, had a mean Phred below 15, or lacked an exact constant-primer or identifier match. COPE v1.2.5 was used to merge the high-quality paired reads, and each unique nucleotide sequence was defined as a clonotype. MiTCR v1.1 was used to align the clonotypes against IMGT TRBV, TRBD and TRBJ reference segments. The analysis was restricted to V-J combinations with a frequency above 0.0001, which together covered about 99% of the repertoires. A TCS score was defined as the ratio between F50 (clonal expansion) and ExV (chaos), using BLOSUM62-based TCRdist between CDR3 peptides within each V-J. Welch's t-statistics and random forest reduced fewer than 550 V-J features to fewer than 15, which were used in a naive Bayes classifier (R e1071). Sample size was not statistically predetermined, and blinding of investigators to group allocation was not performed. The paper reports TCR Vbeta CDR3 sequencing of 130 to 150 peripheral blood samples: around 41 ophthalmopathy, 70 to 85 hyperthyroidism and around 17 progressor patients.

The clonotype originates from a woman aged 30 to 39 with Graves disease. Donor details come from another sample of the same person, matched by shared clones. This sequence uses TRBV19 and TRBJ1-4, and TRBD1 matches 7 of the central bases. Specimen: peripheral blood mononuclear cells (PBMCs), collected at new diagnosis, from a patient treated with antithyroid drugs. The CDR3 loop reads CASSLQGRGEKLFF. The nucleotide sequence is TGTGCCAGTAGTCTACAGGGGAGAGGAGAAAAACTGTTTTTT.